This TCR beta chain is from a study of blood T cells in healthy people across ages. Germline trimming cut 0 bases from V and 4 bases from J; bases unmatched to any gene: 6. This CDR3 has 16 amino acids. Germline CDR1 MNHNY, CDR2 SVGAGI (reference sequence). Using a J-beta primer mix together with a sample-barcoded 5' primer, a second PCR was run for roughly 7 to 11 cycles. Sequencing recovered at least 2.5 million CDR3-containing paired-end reads from each sample. In TCRdb, the 5' RACE reads were re-called with MiXCR into one record per CDR3 protein. The sample comprises about 1.1 million distinct CDR3 sequences, around two fifths of which are singletons, and around 14% rests with the top ten. The individuals who served as donors were healthy Caucasians living in Russia, aged roughly 6 to 90. Per sample, no less than 5 micrograms of total RNA were extracted.

The chain recombines TRBV6-6 with TRBJ2-3; 8 bases line up with TRBD2. Sample: blood. This TCR derives from a man aged 18 to 29 in good health. The CDR3 coding sequence is TGTGCCAGCAGTTACTCCCGCGGGGGGAGGGCAGATACGCAGTATTTT. Protein: CASSYSRGGRADTQYF.